Listed below are T cell receptor beta chains from one sample, sequenced in a study of immune heterogeneity within non-small cell lung tumors. Each CDR3 protein gets one entry after TCRdb re-called the multiplex PCR reads with MiXCR. There are some 10,000 distinct CDR3 sequences in the sample; 25% to 35% occur only once, and 8.1% lies in the top ten. Sequences were obtained from lung tumor tissue. The receptors originated from an older woman with non-small cell lung cancer. Both conserved end residues are part of each CDR3. The D gene is left open where the match is weak. Where a row states a size, it is once, few, many or the class of an expanded clone; other rows omit it.

D gene	J gene	V gene	clone size	CDR3 DNA	CDR3 protein
TRBD2	TRBJ2-7	TRBV12-3/TRBV12-4	many	TGTGCCAGCAGCGAGCGGGAGGTATCCTACGAGCAGTACTTC	CASSEREVSYEQYF
NA	TRBJ2-1	TRBV27	NA	TGTGCCAGCAGTTCCGGGTGGGGTGAGCAGTTCTTC	CASSSGWGEQFF
NA	TRBJ2-1	TRBV6-1	few	TGTGCCAGCAGCCCAACCGTTACTAGTAGAGAGCAGTTCTTC	CASSPTVTSREQFF
TRBD1	TRBJ2-1	TRBV12-3/TRBV12-4	many	TGTGCCAGCAGAGGACAGGGGGCGCCGGGGGGGAATGAGCAGTTCTTC	CASRGQGAPGGNEQFF
NA	TRBJ2-5	TRBV6-4	many	TGTGCCAGCAGTGAGGATAGCTCCGTCCGGGCCCAGTACTTC	CASSEDSSVRAQYF
TRBD2	TRBJ2-1	TRBV29-1	many	TGCAGCGTTGTGGGACTAGGCGTCTACAATGAGCAGTTCTTC	CSVVGLGVYNEQFF
NA	TRBJ2-5	TRBV30	many	TGTGCCTGGAAGGTCTCCCAAGAGACCCAGTACTTC	CAWKVSQETQYF
TRBD2	TRBJ2-1	TRBV20-1	many	TGCAGTGCTAGAGATCTAGCGGGAGAGTTGGTCGATGAGCAGTTCTTC	CSARDLAGELVDEQFF
TRBD2	TRBJ2-1	TRBV20-1	NA	TGCAGTGCTAGGACCCCCCTTACTAGCGGGAGGGCGGGTGAGCAGTTCTTC	CSARTPLTSGRAGEQFF
NA	TRBJ2-2	TRBV25-1	NA	TGTGCCAGCAGTGGTAGGACGAACACCGGGGAGCTGTTTTTT	CASSGRTNTGELFF
TRBD1	TRBJ2-7	TRBV7-3	medium-sized	TGTGCCAGCAGCAAAACAGTTGGACAGGGGTACGAGCAGTACTTC	CASSKTVGQGYEQYF